This passage covers 20 T cell receptor beta chains from one sample sequenced in a study of shared clonotypes between healthy human individuals. Sequencing was performed with immunoSEQ multiplex PCR; in TCRdb, only in-frame clones are kept and a portion is missing. The table records around 500,000 clones, less than 80% of them present only once. The specimen was PBMCs. These receptors were taken from a woman aged 40 to 49 in good health. Some clones in this sample may be carry-over from other donors' samples.

The chain has TRBV28 and TRBJ1-5; D possibly corresponds to TRBD1 (5 bases). The CDR3 runs 14 residues. V lost 6 bases, J lost 4 bases, and 13 bases lay in between. Germline V lookup: CDR1 MDHEN, CDR2 SYDVKM. CDR3 region: CASRPGTSNQPQHF. Here the CDR3 DNA reads TGTGCCAGCAGGCCCGGGACGAGTAATCAGCCCCAGCATTTT.

This clone was observed a single time. This chain connects TRBV29-1 to TRBJ2-7; the D gene is possibly TRBD2 (7 bases). V lost 6 bases and J 6 bases, leaving 15 bases between the germline ends. This CDR3 is built from 12 residues. The germline V gene has CDR1 SQVTM and CDR2 ANQGSEA. In DNA, the CDR3 is TGCAGCGTGTCTAGGGGGGGGGTCGAGCAGTACTTC. As protein: CSVSRGGVEQYF.

This clone was seen a handful of times. The V call is TRBV27, the J call TRBJ1-3; D is possibly TRBD1 (6 bases). Germline V CDR1 and CDR2: MNHEY, SMNVEV (reference sequence). The V end lost 2 bases, the J end lost 4 bases, and 12 bases lay between the germline ends. The CDR3 runs to 15 residues. For the CDR3, the DNA is TGTGCCAGCAGTTTAAGGCAGGGGAAGGGAAACACCATATATTTT. This translates into CASSLRQGKGNTIYF.

The rearrangement joins TRBV18 to TRBJ2-1; no firm D call. From germline, CDR1 is KGHSH and CDR2 LQKENI. With 2 bases removed from V and 3 bases from J, the gap between germline ends came to 14 bases. This CDR3 contains 16 residues. CDR3 in DNA: TGTGCCAGCTCACCATTTAAGGCAGAAGACTACAATGAGCAGTTCTTC. Amino acids: CASSPFKAEDYNEQFF. The full variable domain, its missing parts supplied by reference TRBV18 and TRBJ2-1, is NAGVMQNPRHLVRRRGQEARLRCSPMKGHSHVYWYRQLPEEGLKFMVYLQKENIIDESGMPKERFSAEFPKEGPSILRIQQVVRGDSAAYFCASSPFKAEDYNEQFFGPGTRLTVL.

The chain is built from TRBV7-2 and TRBJ2-2; perhaps TRBD2 as D (6 bases). Deletions cut 3 bases from V and 6 bases from J, with 11 bases between. The CDR3 totals 14 residues. Per germline, CDR1 SGHTA and CDR2 FQGNSA. The CDR3 DNA reads as TGTGCCAGCAGCTTCGGGACTTGGTCCGGGGAGCTGTTTTTT. This translates into CASSFGTWSGELFF.

The V and J genes are TRBV6-1 and TRBJ2-3, with D hard to call. The V gene's germline CDR1 is MNHNS and CDR2 SASEGT. The CDR3 covers 15 residues. Trimming left V 1 base short and J 4 bases short, with 12 bases between. CDR3 in DNA: TGTGCCAGCAGTGAAGGGGCTGGCAGCGCAGATACGCAGTATTTT. It specifies CASSEGAGSADTQYF.

This clone has only one observation. A read error is likely here: a far larger clone is one base away. The chain links TRBV5-6 to TRBJ2-6; TRBD1 matches at 8 bases. CDR1 is SGHDT and CDR2 is YYEEEE in the germline V gene. The CDR3 is 19 residues long. CDR3 region: CASSLADRGWVSGANVPTF. Here the CDR3 DNA reads TGTGCCAGCAGCTTGGCCGACAGGGGTTGGGTCTCTGGGGCCAACGTCCCGACTTTC.

This sequence joins TRBV28 and TRBJ2-1, with D perhaps TRBD2 (5 bases). V gave up 5 bases and J gave up 7 bases, with 15 bases separating them. This CDR3 region has 14 residues. CDR1 MDHEN and CDR2 SYDVKM come from the germline V gene. CDR3 residues: CASSNEHRGNEQFF. The CDR3 DNA reads as TGTGCCAGCAGTAATGAACACAGAGGGAATGAGCAGTTCTTC. Full variable domain (rest looked up from reference TRBV28 and TRBJ2-1): DVKVTQSSRYLVKRTGEKVFLECVQDMDHENMFWYRQDPGLGLRLIYFSYDVKMKEKGDIPEGYSVSREKKERFSLILESASTNQTSMYLCASSNEHRGNEQFFGPGTRLTVL.

The chain is built from TRBV4-3 and TRBJ2-2; 13 bases map to TRBD2. The V and J ends lost 0 bases and 5 bases, in that order; junction bases with no gene match: 12. Germline V CDR1 and CDR2: LGHNA, YSLEER. The CDR3 is 20 amino acids. Written as DNA, the CDR3 is TGCGCCAGCAGCCAAGATCTACTAGCGGGAGGGCCAGGTCGTACCGGGGAGCTGTTTTTT. As protein: CASSQDLLAGGPGRTGELFF.

The rearrangement joins TRBV7-3 to TRBJ2-1; D might be TRBD1 (6 bases). CDR3 length: 16 residues. Germline lookup yields CDR1 SGHTA and CDR2 FQGTGA. V lost 5 bases, J lost 8 bases, and 22 bases lay in between. CDR3 sequence reads: CASSETAGTPSDEQFF. The CDR3 region has the DNA TGTGCCAGCAGCGAAACCGCCGGGACACCCTCGGATGAGCAGTTCTTC.

The J gene is TRBJ2-7, the V gene TRBV11-2, with TRBD2 matching 10 bases. This CDR3 is 15 amino acids long. J lost 4 bases, V lost 3 bases, and 6 bases had no gene match. Per germline, CDR1 SGHAT and CDR2 FQNNGV. The chain's CDR3 is CASSFGSGRVYEQYF. The CDR3 nucleotides are TGTGCCAGCAGCTTCGGGAGCGGGAGGGTTTACGAGCAGTACTTC.

The CDR3 nucleotides are TGTGCCATCAGTGTCGGACTAGCCGGACCTAATGAGCAGTACTTC. It encodes CAISVGLAGPNEQYF. This rearrangement joins TRBV10-3 to TRBJ2-7; 8 bases fit TRBD2. The CDR3 has 15 residues. Unmatched junction bases numbered 12, after V lost 4 bases and J lost 7 bases. Germline assignment: CDR1 ENHRY and CDR2 SYGVKD.

The chain recombines TRBV28 with TRBJ1-6; 8 bases line up with TRBD1. Trimming took 5 bases from V and 9 from J; bases not matched to a gene: 9. Germline CDR1 is MDHEN and CDR2 is SYDVKM. There are 15 residues in the CDR3. The CDR3, as DNA: TGTGCCAGCAGTGGATCGGGACAGGATGCTTCACCCCTCCACTTT. The encoded protein is CASSGSGQDASPLHF.

The chain uses TRBV18 and TRBJ2-7; the D gene is possibly TRBD2 (5 bases). The CDR3 length is 14 residues. Per germline, CDR1 KGHSH and CDR2 LQKENI. Trimming cost V 0 bases and J 4 bases, with 10 bases left between them. CDR3: CASSPPSRGYEQYF. CDR3 in DNA: TGTGCCAGCTCACCACCTTCACGGGGATACGAGCAGTACTTC.

On this clone itself: The same CDR3 arises from other DNA sequences in this sample as well. The J gene is TRBJ2-7, the V gene TRBV7-9; D remains unclear. The V end was cut by 1 base, the J end by 0 bases, with 7 bases between. The CDR3 consists of 14 residues. Looked up from germline, CDR1 is SEHNR and CDR2 is FQNEAQ (reference sequence). The CDR3 region is CASSLGRSSYEQYF. The CDR3 nucleotides are TGTGCCAGCAGCTTAGGCCGGAGCTCCTACGAGCAGTACTTC.

Worth noting for this clone: This may be a read error, as it is one base from a much larger clone. Here the CDR3 omits its conserved ending phenylalanine or tryptophan, so a read error is the likely source. The chain has TRBV2 and TRBJ1-6; D not resolved. Germline V lookup: CDR1 SNHLY, CDR2 FYNNEI. V shed 6 bases and J shed 6 bases, with 9 bases lying between them. The CDR3 totals 13 residues. CDR3 protein: CASRPGPNSPLHS. DNA for the CDR3: TGTGCCAGCAGGCCCGGACCTAATTCACCCCTCCACTCT.

This clone was seen only a few times. V is TRBV7-2 and J is TRBJ1-1; no definite D call. The V and J ends lost 3 bases and 1 base respectively, with 6 bases between them. Looked up from germline, CDR1 is SGHTA and CDR2 is FQGNSA. This CDR3 is built from 13 residues. The CDR3 nucleotides read TGTGCCAGCAGCTTTGCAGGGAACACTGAAGCTTTCTTT. Residues: CASSFAGNTEAFF.

The rearrangement links TRBV7-8 to TRBJ2-1, with D unclear. Per germline, CDR1 SGHVS and CDR2 FQNEAQ. The CDR3 length is 15 residues. The germline V and J ends were trimmed by 5 bases and 6 bases, with 17 bases remaining between them. This chain's CDR3 is CASSPLRSQSNEQFF. The CDR3 bases are TGTGCCAGCAGCCCTCTACGGTCCCAATCCAATGAGCAGTTCTTC.

This clone occurred once. This may be a read error: a much more frequent sequence differs by one nucleotide. Additional DNA sequences in this sample encode the identical CDR3. The CDR3 sequence is CAISLAGGYEQYF. The CDR3 nucleotides read TGCGCCATCAGCTTAGCGGGAGGATACGAGCAGTACTTC. The chain combines TRBV10-3 with TRBJ2-7; 10 positions match TRBD2. Germline V CDR1 and CDR2: ENHRY, SYGVKD. CDR3 length equals 13 residues.

The chain couples TRBV4-2 to TRBJ1-5; TRBD1 is a possible D gene (5 bases). The CDR3 loop spans 14 amino acids. The germline V and J ends were trimmed by 4 bases and 3 bases, with 10 bases remaining between them. The germline V gene encodes CDR1 LGHNA and CDR2 YNFKEQ. CDR3 DNA sequence: TGTGCCAGCAGCCCTCCGGGGGACAATCAGCCCCAGCATTTT. Residues: CASSPPGDNQPQHF.